The rows below give T cell receptor beta chains drawn from one sample of a study of OX40 agonist ivuxolimab in advanced cancers. Assay used: immunoSEQ multiplex PCR; TCRdb lists only in-frame clones, some missing. The data show some 100,000 clones, approximately 84% seen once. The sample here was CD4+ or CD8+ T cells sorted from blood, taken in a trial of the OX40 agonist ivuxolimab. The receptors here all came from an adult with an advanced solid tumor such as melanoma, head and neck, liver or kidney cancer. CDR3s include the opening cysteine and the closing phenylalanine or tryptophan.

CDR3aa: CASSRGLKLEQFF; v_gene: TRBV7-8; len: 13; j_gene: TRBJ2-1
CDR3aa: CASSSGTQETQYF; v_gene: TRBV7-3; len: 13; j_gene: TRBJ2-5
CDR3aa: CASSIQGASGELFF; v_gene: TRBV5-1; len: 14; j_gene: TRBJ2-2
CDR3aa: CSVAHDRGTGDTGELFF; v_gene: TRBV29-1; len: 17; j_gene: TRBJ2-2
CDR3aa: CASVPLGPGDTEAFF; v_gene: TRBV7-9; len: 15; j_gene: TRBJ1-1
CDR3aa: CASSVRASEQYF; v_gene: TRBV28; len: 12; j_gene: TRBJ2-7
CDR3aa: CASSLTAGNTGELFF; v_gene: TRBV28; len: 15; j_gene: TRBJ2-2
CDR3aa: CASGSGLAGGGETQYF; v_gene: TRBV12-5; len: 16; j_gene: TRBJ2-5
CDR3aa: CASTGGSNEKLFF; v_gene: TRBV6-1; len: 13; j_gene: TRBJ1-4
CDR3aa: CAIKDTGEGQPQHF; v_gene: TRBV10-3; len: 14; j_gene: TRBJ1-5
CDR3aa: CASSTGTDTDTQYF; v_gene: TRBV19; len: 14; j_gene: TRBJ2-3
CDR3aa: CASSLGVNQETQYF; v_gene: TRBV5-1; len: 14; j_gene: TRBJ2-5
CDR3aa: CSVESSSTDSYEQYF; v_gene: TRBV29-1; len: 15; j_gene: TRBJ2-7
CDR3aa: CSVFGNTEAFF; v_gene: TRBV29-1; len: 11; j_gene: TRBJ1-1
CDR3aa: CASSPHRGPGTGELFF; v_gene: TRBV9; len: 16; j_gene: TRBJ2-2
CDR3aa: CASGGTTDTQYF; v_gene: TRBV6-5; len: 12; j_gene: TRBJ2-3
CDR3aa: CASSFASGVQETQYF; v_gene: TRBV5-1; len: 15; j_gene: TRBJ2-5
CDR3aa: CASSIRDTGEQYF; v_gene: TRBV19; len: 13; j_gene: TRBJ2-7
CDR3aa: CASSSGQGGIDGYTF; v_gene: TRBV11-2; len: 15; j_gene: TRBJ1-2
CDR3aa: CASRPGTNTEAFF; v_gene: TRBV7-9; len: 13; j_gene: TRBJ1-1
CDR3aa: CSVTPGQGTAKNIQYF; v_gene: TRBV29-1; len: 16; j_gene: TRBJ2-4
CDR3aa: CASSVGVGTEAFF; v_gene: TRBV9; len: 13; j_gene: TRBJ1-1
CDR3aa: CASSLTGADTQYF; v_gene: TRBV7-9; len: 13; j_gene: TRBJ2-3
CDR3aa: CASRDSFNEKLFF; v_gene: TRBV25-1; len: 13; j_gene: TRBJ1-4
CDR3aa: CASSSRGTPQEQYF; v_gene: TRBV5-4; len: 14; j_gene: TRBJ2-7
CDR3aa: CASSFNSPNTEAFF; v_gene: TRBV5-8; len: 14; j_gene: TRBJ1-1
CDR3aa: CASSPGVMNEQFF; v_gene: TRBV6-1; len: 13; j_gene: TRBJ2-1
CDR3aa: CASSRPGSQPQHF; v_gene: TRBV16; len: 13; j_gene: TRBJ1-5
CDR3aa: CASRSGLAGGSLSYEQYF; v_gene: TRBV7-2; len: 18; j_gene: TRBJ2-7
CDR3aa: CATSREIASYEQYF; v_gene: TRBV15; len: 14; j_gene: TRBJ2-7
CDR3aa: CASSLSLGYSNQPQHF; v_gene: TRBV7-2; len: 16; j_gene: TRBJ1-5
CDR3aa: CATLERDNYGYTF; v_gene: TRBV19; len: 13; j_gene: TRBJ1-2
CDR3aa: CASSERAGGANEQFF; v_gene: TRBV6-1; len: 15; j_gene: TRBJ2-1
CDR3aa: CASSRARGSDEQYF; v_gene: TRBV5-1; len: 14; j_gene: TRBJ2-7
CDR3aa: CATMGGLNTEAFF; v_gene: TRBV10-3; len: 13; j_gene: TRBJ1-1
CDR3aa: CASSEGPPNSYEQYF; v_gene: TRBV10-1; len: 15; j_gene: TRBJ2-7
CDR3aa: CASSGLGQGVDSPLHF; v_gene: TRBV6-1; len: 16; j_gene: TRBJ1-6
CDR3aa: CASSFKAGEDTQYF; v_gene: TRBV27; len: 14; j_gene: TRBJ2-3
CDR3aa: CASSPGSYNEQFF; v_gene: TRBV5-1; len: 13; j_gene: TRBJ2-1
CDR3aa: CASSTAGQGPDTQYF; v_gene: TRBV7-9; len: 15; j_gene: TRBJ2-3
CDR3aa: CASSPVQFNEQYF; v_gene: TRBV18; len: 13; j_gene: TRBJ2-7
CDR3aa: CASSQMTGSETQYF; v_gene: TRBV5-1; len: 14; j_gene: TRBJ2-5
CDR3aa: CASSPLHGNTIYF; v_gene: TRBV11-3; len: 13; j_gene: TRBJ1-3
CDR3aa: CASSLGGQTYEQYF; v_gene: TRBV6-1; len: 14; j_gene: TRBJ2-7
CDR3aa: CASSIPPNTEAFF; v_gene: TRBV19; len: 13; j_gene: TRBJ1-1
CDR3aa: CAISESKVFSGSSYEQYF; v_gene: TRBV10-3; len: 18; j_gene: TRBJ2-7
CDR3aa: CATSRVGTGRDGKLFF; v_gene: TRBV15; len: 16; j_gene: TRBJ1-4
CDR3aa: CASSAGWGQAYGYTF; v_gene: TRBV9; len: 15; j_gene: TRBJ1-2
CDR3aa: CASSQDPGNSGNTIYF; v_gene: TRBV4-1; len: 16; j_gene: TRBJ1-3
CDR3aa: CASSETRTGGYNEQFF; v_gene: TRBV2; len: 16; j_gene: TRBJ2-1